This T cell receptor (beta chain) was profiled in a study of human T cells and chemical hapten exposure. Whole-study results and caveats: TCRs above 1 in 1000 frequency stayed constant with DPC sensitization.

Regarding this clonotype: Its specificity is unknown.

TCRdb re-analysed the RACE reads in MiXCR, keeping a single row per CDR3 protein. The sample yields 55,000 to 75,000 distinct CDR3 sequences, about 6% seen once. The sample's time point: healthy volunteer bleed at 6 weeks. Unfractionated whole blood served as the source for total RNA extraction. Germline V lookup: CDR1 SGHRS, CDR2 YFSETQ. This CDR3 contains 15 residues. V was cut by 5 bases and J by 0 bases, with 9 bases left in between. This chain links TRBV5-1 with TRBJ1-6; D is unresolved. The sequence derives from a female donor in good health. Some clones in this sample may be carry-over from other donors' samples. Specimen: whole blood. The chain's CDR3 is CASRVGDSYNSPLHF. In nucleotides, the CDR3 is TGCGCCAGCAGAGTGGGCGACTCCTATAATTCACCCCTCCACTTT. Supplemented by reference TRBV5-1 and TRBJ1-6, the full variable domain reads KAGVTQTPRYLIKTRGQQVTLSCSPISGHRSVSWYQQTPGQGLQFLFEYFSETQRNKGNFPGRFSGRQFSNSRSEMNVSTLELGDSALYLCASRVGDSYNSPLHFGNGTRLTVT.